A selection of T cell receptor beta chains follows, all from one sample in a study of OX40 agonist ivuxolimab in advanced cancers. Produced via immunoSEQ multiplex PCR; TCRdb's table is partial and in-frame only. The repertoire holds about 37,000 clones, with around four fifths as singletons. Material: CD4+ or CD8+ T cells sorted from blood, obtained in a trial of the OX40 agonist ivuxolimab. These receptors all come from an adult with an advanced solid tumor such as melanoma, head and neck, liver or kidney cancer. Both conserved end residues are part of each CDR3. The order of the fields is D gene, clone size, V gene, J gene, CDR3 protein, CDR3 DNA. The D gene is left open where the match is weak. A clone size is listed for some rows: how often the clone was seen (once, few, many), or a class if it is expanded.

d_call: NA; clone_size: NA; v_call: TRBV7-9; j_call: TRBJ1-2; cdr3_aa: CASSPRSGEYGYTF; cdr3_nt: TGTGCCAGCAGCCCCAGATCGGGGGAATATGGCTACACCTTC
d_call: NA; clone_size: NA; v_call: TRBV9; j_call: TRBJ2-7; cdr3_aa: CASSRGLSEGEQYF; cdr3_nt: TGTGCCAGCAGCCGAGGTTTAAGTGAGGGGGAGCAGTACTTC
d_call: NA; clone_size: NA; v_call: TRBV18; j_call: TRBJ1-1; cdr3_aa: CASSPLNRDEAFF; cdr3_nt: TGTGCCAGCTCACCATTAAACAGGGACGAAGCTTTCTTT
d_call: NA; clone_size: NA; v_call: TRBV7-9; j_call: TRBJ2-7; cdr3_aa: CASSLTRTEQYF; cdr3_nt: TGTGCCAGCAGCTTAACCAGAACCGAACAGTACTTC
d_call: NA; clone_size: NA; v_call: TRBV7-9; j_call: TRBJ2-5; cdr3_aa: CASSVGGRGTETQYF; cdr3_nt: TGTGCCAGCAGCGTGGGAGGAAGGGGGACGGAGACCCAGTACTTC
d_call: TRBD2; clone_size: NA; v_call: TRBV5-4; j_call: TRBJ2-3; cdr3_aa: CASSFGGRGADTQYF; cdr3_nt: TGTGCCAGCAGCTTTGGCGGGAGGGGAGCAGATACGCAGTATTTT
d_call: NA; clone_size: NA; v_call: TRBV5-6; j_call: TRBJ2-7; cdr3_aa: CASRWRGTYEQYF; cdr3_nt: TGTGCCAGCAGATGGAGGGGAACCTACGAGCAGTACTTC
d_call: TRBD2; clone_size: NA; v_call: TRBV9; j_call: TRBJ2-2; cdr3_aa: CASSVPTYSGENTGELFF; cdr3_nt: TGTGCCAGCAGCGTCCCCACCTATAGCGGGGAGAACACCGGGGAGCTGTTTTTT
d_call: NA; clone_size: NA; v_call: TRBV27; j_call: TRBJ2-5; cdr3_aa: CASSFPPPTSLETQYF; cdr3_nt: TGTGCCAGCAGTTTCCCCCCCCCGACTAGTCTAGAGACCCAGTACTTC
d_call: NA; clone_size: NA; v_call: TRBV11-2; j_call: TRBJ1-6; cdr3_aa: CASSLHPGSLRDSPLHF; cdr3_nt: TGTGCCAGCAGCTTACACCCGGGCTCTCTCCGAGATTCACCCCTCCACTTT
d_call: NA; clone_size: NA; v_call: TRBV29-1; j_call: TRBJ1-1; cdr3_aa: CSVGRGTEAFF; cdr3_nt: TGCAGCGTAGGAAGGGGAACTGAAGCTTTCTTT
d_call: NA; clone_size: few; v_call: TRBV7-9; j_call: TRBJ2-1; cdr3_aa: CASSPQRGEQFF; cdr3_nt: TGTGCCAGCAGCCCCCAACGGGGGGAGCAGTTCTTC
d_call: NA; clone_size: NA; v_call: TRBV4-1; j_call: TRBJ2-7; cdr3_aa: CASSRTFYDEQYF; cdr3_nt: TGCGCCAGCAGCCGGACATTTTACGACGAGCAGTACTTC
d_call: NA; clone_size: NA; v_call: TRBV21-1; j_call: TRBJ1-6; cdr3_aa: CASSKKRGAGATNSPLHF; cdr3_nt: TGTGCCAGCAGCAAAAAACGGGGGGCAGGGGCGACTAATTCACCCCTCCACTTT
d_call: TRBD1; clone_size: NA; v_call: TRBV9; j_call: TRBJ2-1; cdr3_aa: CASSVSRDRGRSDNEQFF; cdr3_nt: TGTGCCAGCAGCGTGTCCCGGGACAGGGGGCGCTCAGACAATGAGCAGTTCTTC
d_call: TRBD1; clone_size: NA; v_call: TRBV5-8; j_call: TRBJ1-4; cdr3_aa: CASREDRDEKLFF; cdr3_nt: TGTGCCAGCAGAGAGGACAGGGACGAAAAACTGTTTTTT
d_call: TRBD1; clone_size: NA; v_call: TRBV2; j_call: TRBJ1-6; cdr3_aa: CASSELGTGHNSPLHF; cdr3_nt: TGTGCCAGCAGTGAACTCGGGACAGGACATAATTCACCCCTCCACTTT
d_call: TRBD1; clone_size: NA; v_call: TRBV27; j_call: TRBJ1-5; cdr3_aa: CARRDRGRMVSYQPQHF; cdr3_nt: TGTGCCAGGAGAGACAGGGGGCGCATGGTGTCCTATCAGCCCCAGCATTTT
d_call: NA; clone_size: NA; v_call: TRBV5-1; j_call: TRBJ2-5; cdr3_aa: CASSLVGRAGDQYF; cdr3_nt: TGCGCCAGCAGCTTGGTTGGTCGGGCAGGGGACCAGTACTTC
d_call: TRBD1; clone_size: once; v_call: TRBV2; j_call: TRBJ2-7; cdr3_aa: CASSEPGTGDHEQYF; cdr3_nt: TGTGCCAGCAGTGAACCTGGGACAGGGGACCACGAGCAGTACTTC
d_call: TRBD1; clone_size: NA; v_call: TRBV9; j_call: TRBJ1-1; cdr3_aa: CASSVGQGNSEAFF; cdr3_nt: TGTGCCAGCAGCGTGGGACAGGGGAATAGTGAAGCTTTCTTT
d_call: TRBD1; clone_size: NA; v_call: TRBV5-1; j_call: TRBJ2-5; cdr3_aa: CASSLRTGEQETQYF; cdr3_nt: TGCGCCAGCAGCCTAAGGACAGGAGAACAAGAGACCCAGTACTTC
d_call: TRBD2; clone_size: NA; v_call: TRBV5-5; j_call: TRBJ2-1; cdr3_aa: CASSLAPSGDNEQFF; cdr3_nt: TGTGCCAGCAGCTTGGCCCCTAGCGGGGACAATGAGCAGTTCTTC
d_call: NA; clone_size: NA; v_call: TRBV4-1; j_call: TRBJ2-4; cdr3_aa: CASSQITGPPSKNIQYF; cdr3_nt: TGCGCCAGCAGCCAAATAACGGGGCCCCCTTCCAAAAACATTCAGTACTTC
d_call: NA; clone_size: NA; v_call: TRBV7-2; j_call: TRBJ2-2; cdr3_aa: CASSLGLARTGELFF; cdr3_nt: TGTGCCAGCAGCTTAGGGCTAGCCCGCACCGGGGAGCTGTTTTTT
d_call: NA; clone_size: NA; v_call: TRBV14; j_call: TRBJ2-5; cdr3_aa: CASSQTTGAPETQYF; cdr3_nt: TGTGCCAGCAGCCAAACGACAGGAGCCCCAGAGACCCAGTACTTC
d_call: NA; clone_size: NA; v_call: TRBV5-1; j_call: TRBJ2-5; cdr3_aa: CASSLAPEGETQYF; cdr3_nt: TGCGCCAGCAGCTTGGCGCCCGAGGGAGAGACCCAGTACTTC
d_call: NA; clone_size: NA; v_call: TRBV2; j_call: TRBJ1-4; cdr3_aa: CASSDLGRNEKLFF; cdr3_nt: TGTGCCAGCAGTGATTTAGGGAGGAATGAAAAACTGTTTTTT
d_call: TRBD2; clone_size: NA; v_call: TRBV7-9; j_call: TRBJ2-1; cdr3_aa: CASSPRILAGKTYNEQFF; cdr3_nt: TGTGCCAGCAGCCCCAGAATCCTAGCGGGGAAGACCTACAATGAGCAGTTCTTC
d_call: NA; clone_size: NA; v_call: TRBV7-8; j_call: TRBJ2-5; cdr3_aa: CASSLGASQETQYF; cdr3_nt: TGTGCCAGCAGCCTAGGGGCCAGCCAAGAGACCCAGTACTTC
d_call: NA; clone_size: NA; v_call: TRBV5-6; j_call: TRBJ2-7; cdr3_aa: CASSFPLFSYEQYF; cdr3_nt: TGTGCCAGCAGCTTCCCCCTTTTCTCCTACGAGCAGTACTTC
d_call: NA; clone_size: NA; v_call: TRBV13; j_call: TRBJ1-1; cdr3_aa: CASSLGGGFNTEAFF; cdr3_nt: TGTGCCAGCAGCTTAGGAGGGGGTTTTAACACTGAAGCTTTCTTT
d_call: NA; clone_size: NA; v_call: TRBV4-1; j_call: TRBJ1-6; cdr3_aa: CASSQSRDFYNSPLHF; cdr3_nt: TGCGCCAGCAGCCAGAGCCGGGACTTCTATAATTCACCCCTCCACTTT